This T cell receptor (beta chain) was profiled in a study of PD-L1 blockade in urothelial cancer. Time point here: pretreatment peripheral blood. The data were produced by immunoSEQ multiplex PCR, yet TCRdb's version contains in-frame clones alone and is incomplete. The table records 35,000 to 40,000 clones, just under 85% of them present only once. The source of this sequence is a man older than 75 with urothelial cancer. The input for sequencing was PBMCs, taken around atezolizumab (anti-PD-L1) treatment.

For the CDR3, the DNA is TGTGCCAGCAGACTCCCTAGCGGGGGAGGGAGGAATGAGCAGTTCTTC. Protein product: CASRLPSGGGRNEQFF. The chain is built from TRBV28 and TRBJ2-1; 10 nucleotides line up with TRBD2. Germline-derived CDR1 and CDR2 are MDHEN and SYDVKM. The CDR3 extends over 16 amino acids. V shed 6 bases, J shed 7 bases, and the junction held 12 bases outside the gene matches.